Below are 25 T cell receptor beta chains sequenced from a single sample in a study of T-cell reconstitution after alpha-beta-depleted transplantation in children. A TCRbeta library incorporating unique molecular identifiers was prepared. Via MiXCR, TCRdb re-called the PCR reads, giving one row per CDR3 protein. This sample has about 460,000 distinct CDR3 sequences; approximately 10% occur once, and the top ten carry 2% to 2.5%. This sample comprised PBMCs, obtained before TCRalphabeta/CD19-depleted stem cell transplant. The receptor source for this set is a child aged 2 to 10 with inherited bone marrow failure, due to receive a stem cell transplant.

This clonotype was counted ten times or more. V and J are TRBV28 and TRBJ2-3, with no clear D. Germline CDR1 MDHEN, CDR2 SYDVKM. CDR3 length: 12 residues. V was shortened by 6 bases and J by 4 bases, with 8 bases between the two germline ends. The CDR3 nucleotides are TGTGCCAGCAGCTTAGGGTCAGATACGCAGTATTTT. This encodes CASSLGSDTQYF.

This clonotype was observed at least ten times. The V and J genes are TRBV7-2 and TRBJ1-3, with a possible D match to TRBD1 (5 bases). The CDR3 extends over 14 amino acids. The germline CDR1 and CDR2 sequences are SGHTA and FQGNSA. Between the trimmed V and J ends, which lost 5 bases and 7 bases, there was a span of 15 bases. The CDR3: CASSAQSGTNTIYF. Written as DNA, the CDR3 is TGTGCCAGCAGCGCCCAGTCAGGGACCAACACCATATATTTT.

This clonotype was detected ten times or more. The chain couples TRBV12-3 or TRBV12-4 to TRBJ1-2; D unclear. The CDR3 covers 14 residues. The V end lost 6 bases, the J end lost 4 bases, and 15 bases lay between the germline ends. The CDR3 coding sequence is TGTGCCAGCAGGGGAGCACGACACCTCTATGGCTACACCTTC. It yields the protein CASRGARHLYGYTF.

This clonotype was counted many times. The gene calls are TRBV4-3 and TRBJ2-2; D possibly corresponds to TRBD1 (6 bases). The CDR3 is 15 residues long. V dropped 1 base and J dropped 6 bases, with 12 bases sitting between them. Germline V lookup: CDR1 LGHNA, CDR2 YSLEER. CDR3 in amino acids: CASSQVHNRAGELFF. The CDR3 DNA reads as TGCGCCAGCAGCCAAGTACACAACAGGGCCGGGGAGCTGTTTTTT.

The chain couples TRBV5-1 to TRBJ2-3; 11 bases match TRBD2. Trimming removed 4 bases from V and 4 bases from J; junction bases left unmatched: 5. Per the germline V gene, CDR1 is SGHRS and CDR2 is YFSETQ. The CDR3 length is 15 residues. CDR3 protein: CASSPPSGRPDTQYF. The CDR3, as DNA: TGCGCCAGCAGCCCTCCTAGCGGGAGGCCAGATACGCAGTATTTT.

On this clonotype itself: One base away lies a much larger clone, so this may be a sequencing read error. The chain combines TRBV20-1 with TRBJ1-1; 7 nucleotides align to TRBD1. The V and J ends lost 5 bases and 4 bases, in that order; junction bases with no gene match: 4. The CDR3 contains 12 residues. CDR1 and CDR2 from the germline V gene are DFQATT and SNEGSKA (reference sequence). The CDR3 spells CSARKGATEAFF. The CDR3, as DNA: TGCAGTGCTCGCAAGGGGGCCACTGAAGCTTTCTTT.

A note on this clonotype: This may come from a read error, since a much larger clone is one base off. This sequence joins TRBV9 and TRBJ1-2; D is undetermined. The germline V gene encodes CDR1 SGDLS and CDR2 YYNGEE. The CDR3 runs to 15 residues. CDR3 loop: CASSVDQTLNYDYTF. The CDR3 region has the DNA TGTGCCAGCAGCGTAGACCAAACCTTAAACTATGACTACACCTTC.

Ten or more counts support this clonotype. V and J are TRBV12-3 or TRBV12-4 and TRBJ1-4; unclear D gene. The CDR3 loop spans 14 amino acids. V dropped 4 bases and J dropped 6 bases, with 12 bases sitting between them. CDR3 coding DNA: TGTGCCAGCAGTTCCCCGTCCTTATATGAAAAACTGTTTTTT. Protein product: CASSSPSLYEKLFF.

This clonotype has a count of ten or more. This chain uses TRBV4-1 with TRBJ1-1, with D hard to call. V was clipped by 1 base and J by 0 bases, with 3 bases between them. The CDR3 loop spans 13 amino acids. Germline V CDR1 and CDR2: MGHRA, YSYEKL. CDR3 bases: TGCGCCAGCAGCCAAGTCATGAACACTGAAGCTTTCTTT. Translating gives CASSQVMNTEAFF.

This clonotype appeared many times. The chain combines TRBV27 with TRBJ2-7, with a tentative D call TRBD2 (6 bases). The CDR3 sequence is 14 residues long. Trimming cost V 2 bases and J 2 bases, with 10 bases left between them. Germline values: CDR1 MNHEY, CDR2 SMNVEV (reference sequence). As DNA, the CDR3 is TGTGCCAGCAGTTTAGGGCTAGCGCCCTACGAGCAGTACTTC. It yields the protein CASSLGLAPYEQYF.

This clonotype showed up many times. The CDR3 loop is CASSLVLYNSPLHF. For the CDR3, the DNA is TGTGCCAGCAGCTTAGTTCTCTATAATTCACCCCTCCACTTT. This chain connects TRBV7-8 to TRBJ1-6; D not resolved. Trimming took 1 base from V and 3 from J, leaving 4 bases between them. Germline V gives CDR1 SGHVS, CDR2 FQNEAQ. CDR3 length: 14 residues.

This clonotype was seen a few times. This chain joins TRBV2 and TRBJ2-2; TRBD1 aligns across 7 bases. The V gene's germline CDR1 is SNHLY and CDR2 FYNNEI. V lost 2 bases to trimming and J lost 3 bases; unmatched junction nucleotides: 6. The CDR3 runs to 16 residues. CDR3 sequence (DNA): TGTGCCAGCAGTGAAACAGGGGTCGGGTACACCGGGGAGCTGTTTTTT. It yields the protein CASSETGVGYTGELFF.

The rearrangement joins TRBV18 to TRBJ2-3; 7 bases align to TRBD1. CDR1 is KGHSH and CDR2 is LQKENI in the germline V gene. Trimming removed 2 bases from V and 4 bases from J; junction bases left unmatched: 6. The CDR3 runs to 15 residues. CDR3 sequence reads: CASSPETGSADTQYF. The CDR3 DNA reads as TGTGCCAGCTCACCAGAGACAGGGTCTGCAGATACGCAGTATTTT.

This clonotype was seen repeatedly, ten times or more. The chain joins TRBV20-1 to TRBJ2-3; D is possibly TRBD1 or TRBD2 (6 bases each). V lost 2 bases to trimming and J lost 6 bases, with 12 bases between them. CDR1 and CDR2 (germline): DFQATT, SNEGSKA (reference sequence). The CDR3 totals 13 residues. CDR3 coding DNA: TGCAGTGCTAGACGAGGGGGGTCGGATACGCAGTATTTT. As protein: CSARRGGSDTQYF.

This clonotype was observed at least ten times. The chain's CDR3 is CASTQQGIVTEAFF. The CDR3 nucleotides read TGTGCCAGCACCCAACAGGGGATTGTCACTGAAGCTTTCTTT. The chain carries TRBV11-2 and TRBJ1-1; TRBD1 matches at 7 bases. CDR1 and CDR2 (germline): SGHAT, FQNNGV. V was pared by 7 bases and J by 4 bases, with 9 bases of the junction left unmatched. This CDR3 has 14 residues.

As DNA, the CDR3 is TGTGCCAGCTCACCACGGGGGACGAATCAGGGAGAGACCCAGTACTTC. Its translation is CASSPRGTNQGETQYF. The chain has TRBV18 and TRBJ2-5, with D tentatively TRBD1 or TRBD2 (5 bases each). Per germline, CDR1 KGHSH and CDR2 LQKENI. The CDR3 runs to 16 residues. The V and J ends lost 1 base and 4 bases respectively, with 16 bases between them.

This clonotype was detected a few times. This sequence joins TRBV20-1 and TRBJ2-1, with D possibly matching TRBD2 (6 bases). The V end lost 0 bases, the J end lost 7 bases, and 13 bases lay between the germline ends. Looked up from germline, CDR1 is DFQATT and CDR2 is SNEGSKA (reference sequence). The CDR3 consists of 14 residues. CDR3 sequence (DNA): TGCAGTGCTAGAGAGGGGGGTGGTAGAAATGAGCAGTTCTTC. This codes for CSAREGGGRNEQFF.

In its sample, this clonotype was seen many times. V gene TRBV20-1 combines with J gene TRBJ2-7; TRBD1 aligns across 8 bases. The CDR3 contains 14 residues. From germline, CDR1 is DFQATT and CDR2 SNEGSKA (reference sequence). V was clipped by 3 bases and J by 2 bases; unmatched bases: 6. Written as DNA, the CDR3 is TGCAGTGCTAGTGCAGGGGGCTGGACCTACGAGCAGTACTTC. Residues: CSASAGGWTYEQYF.

This chain connects TRBV27 to TRBJ2-1; possibly TRBD2 for D (6 bases). Trimming took 6 bases from V and 0 from J, leaving 15 bases between them. The length of the CDR3 is 16 residues. Per the germline V gene, CDR1 is MNHEY and CDR2 is SMNVEV (reference sequence). Written as DNA, the CDR3 is TGTGCCAGCAGACCTGGGCTAGCGTTCTCCTACAATGAGCAGTTCTTC. This sequence encodes CASRPGLAFSYNEQFF.

This clonotype was seen repeatedly, ten times or more. V and J are TRBV28 and TRBJ2-1; D ambiguous. There are 15 residues in the CDR3. V lost 1 base and J 4 bases, leaving 11 bases between the germline ends. The germline gives CDR1 MDHEN, CDR2 SYDVKM. CDR3 DNA: TGTGCCAGCAGTTTATACCAAGGCATATACAATGAGCAGTTCTTC. Translated, it gives CASSLYQGIYNEQFF.

This clonotype was observed a few times. This sequence joins TRBV4-3 and TRBJ2-5; 7 bases map to TRBD2. The CDR3 is 16 residues long. Germline V lookup: CDR1 LGHNA, CDR2 YSLEER. The J segment lost 1 base and the V segment lost 0 bases, leaving 5 bases of the junction unmatched. In DNA, the CDR3 is TGCGCCAGCAGCCAAGACCCCTCTAGCGGCCAAGAGACCCAGTACTTC. Amino acid sequence: CASSQDPSSGQETQYF.

In regard to this clonotype: Given a much more abundant clone one base away, this may be a read error. Here the CDR3 reads CASTPFDREQFF. DNA for the CDR3: TGTGCCAGCACACCATTCGACAGAGAGCAGTTCTTC. The chain is built from TRBV18 and TRBJ2-1; TRBD1 is a possible D gene (5 bases). The CDR3 contains 12 residues. Germline lookup yields CDR1 KGHSH and CDR2 LQKENI.

There are many counts of this clonotype. The chain combines TRBV5-1 with TRBJ2-3; the D gene is possibly TRBD1 (6 bases). This CDR3 is 16 amino acids long. Per the germline V gene, CDR1 is SGHRS and CDR2 is YFSETQ. Trimming took off 0 bases at V and 2 bases at J, with 13 bases between the two ends. The CDR3 is CASSLANRVATDTQYF. In nucleotides, the CDR3 is TGCGCCAGCAGCTTGGCCAACAGGGTAGCCACAGATACGCAGTATTTT. The complete variable domain, with remaining parts taken from reference TRBV5-1 and TRBJ2-3, reads KAGVTQTPRYLIKTRGQQVTLSCSPISGHRSVSWYQQTPGQGLQFLFEYFSETQRNKGNFPGRFSGRQFSNSRSEMNVSTLELGDSALYLCASSLANRVATDTQYFGPGTRLTVL.

At least ten counts were recorded for this clonotype. The chain couples TRBV11-2 to TRBJ2-2; 8 bases map to TRBD1. V was pared by 5 bases and J by 0 bases, with 11 bases of the junction left unmatched. The germline V gene has CDR1 SGHAT and CDR2 FQNNGV. This CDR3 comprises 18 residues. Here the CDR3 DNA reads TGTGCCAGCAGCCTTAGACCGGGACAGGCCGCGAACACCGGGGAGCTGTTTTTT. Translated: CASSLRPGQAANTGELFF.

There are many counts of this clonotype. This CDR3 is CSAALGRSPGNTIYF. The CDR3 nucleotides are TGCAGTGCCGCCCTCGGCAGATCGCCTGGAAACACCATATATTTT. The J gene is TRBJ1-3, the V gene TRBV20-1; D is uncertain. V lost 6 bases and J lost 2, with 17 bases in between. CDR1 and CDR2 (germline): DFQATT, SNEGSKA (reference sequence). CDR3 length: 15 residues.